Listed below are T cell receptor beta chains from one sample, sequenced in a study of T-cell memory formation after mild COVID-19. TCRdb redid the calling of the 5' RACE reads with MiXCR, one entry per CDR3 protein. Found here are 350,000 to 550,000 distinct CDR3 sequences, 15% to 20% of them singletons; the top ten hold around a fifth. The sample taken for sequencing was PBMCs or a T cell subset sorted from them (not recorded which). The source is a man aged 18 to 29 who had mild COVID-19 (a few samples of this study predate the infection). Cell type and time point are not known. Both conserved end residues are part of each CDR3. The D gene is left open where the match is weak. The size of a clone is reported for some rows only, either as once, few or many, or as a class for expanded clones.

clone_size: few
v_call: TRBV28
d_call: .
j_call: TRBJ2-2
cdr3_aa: CASTSGRMDSANTGELFF
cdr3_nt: TGTGCCAGCACGTCCGGGCGAATGGACTCCGCGAACACCGGGGAGCTGTTTTTT

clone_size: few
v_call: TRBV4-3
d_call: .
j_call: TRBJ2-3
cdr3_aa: CASSQGWGISTDTQYF
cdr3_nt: TGCGCCAGCAGCCAAGGTTGGGGGATTAGCACAGATACGCAGTATTTT

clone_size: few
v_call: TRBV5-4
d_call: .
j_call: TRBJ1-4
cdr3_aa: CASSSTPGPWVELFF
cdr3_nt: TGTGCCAGCAGCTCAACACCGGGCCCGTGGGTGGAACTGTTTTTT

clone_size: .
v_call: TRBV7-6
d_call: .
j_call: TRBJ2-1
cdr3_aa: CASSPWRGQFF
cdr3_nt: TGTGCCAGCAGCCCTTGGCGAGGGCAGTTCTTC

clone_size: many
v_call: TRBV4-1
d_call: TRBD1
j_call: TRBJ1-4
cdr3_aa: CASSQAGTANEKLFF
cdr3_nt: TGCGCCAGCAGCCAAGCCGGGACAGCTAATGAAAAACTGTTTTTT

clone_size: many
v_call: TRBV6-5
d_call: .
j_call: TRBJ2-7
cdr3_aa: CASSLGPMGSYEQYF
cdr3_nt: TGTGCCAGCAGTCTCGGGCCGATGGGGTCCTACGAGCAGTACTTC

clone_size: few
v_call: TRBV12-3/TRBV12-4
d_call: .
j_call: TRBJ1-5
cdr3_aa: CASTTRDSNQPQHF
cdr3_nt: TGTGCCAGCACGACCCGGGACAGCAATCAGCCCCAGCATTTT

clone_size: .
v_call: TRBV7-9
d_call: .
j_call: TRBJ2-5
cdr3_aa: CASTGPGPRYF
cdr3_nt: TGTGCCAGCACCGGACCGGGACCCCGATACTTC

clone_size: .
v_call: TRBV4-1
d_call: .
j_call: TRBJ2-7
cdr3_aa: CASAGLHSYEQYF
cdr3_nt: TGCGCCAGCGCCGGGCTCCACTCCTACGAGCAGTACTTC

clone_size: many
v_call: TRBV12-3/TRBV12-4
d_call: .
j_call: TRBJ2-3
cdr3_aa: CASTEIDTQYF
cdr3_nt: TGTGCCAGCACCGAAATAGATACGCAGTATTTT

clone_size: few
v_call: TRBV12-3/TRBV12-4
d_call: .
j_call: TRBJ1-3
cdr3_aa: CANQRGGSGNTIYF
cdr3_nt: TGTGCCAACCAGAGAGGGGGCTCTGGAAACACCATATATTTT

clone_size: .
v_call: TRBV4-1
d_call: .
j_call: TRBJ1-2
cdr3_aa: CASSQIQGVGYGYTF
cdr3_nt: TGCGCCAGCAGCCAAATTCAGGGAGTAGGCTATGGCTACACCTTC

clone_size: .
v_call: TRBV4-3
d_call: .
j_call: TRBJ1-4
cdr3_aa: CASSQVLKDGKLFF
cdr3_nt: TGCGCCAGCAGCCAAGTACTGAAAGATGGAAAACTGTTTTTT

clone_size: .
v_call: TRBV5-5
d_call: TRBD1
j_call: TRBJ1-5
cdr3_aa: CASSLWLAGGNQPQHF
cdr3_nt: TGTGCCAGCAGCTTGTGGTTGGCAGGGGGAAATCAGCCCCAGCATTTT

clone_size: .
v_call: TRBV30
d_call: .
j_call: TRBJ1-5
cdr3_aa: CAGGGQSNQPQHF
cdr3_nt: TGTGCCGGGGGGGGGCAGAGCAATCAGCCCCAGCATTTT

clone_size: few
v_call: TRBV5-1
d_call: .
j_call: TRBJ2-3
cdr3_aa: CASSEKDTQYF
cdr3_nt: TGCGCCAGCAGCGAAAAAGATACGCAGTATTTT

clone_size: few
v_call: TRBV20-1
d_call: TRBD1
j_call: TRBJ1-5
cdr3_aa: CSANPGGLGNQPQHF
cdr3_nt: TGCAGTGCTAATCCAGGGGGTTTGGGCAATCAGCCCCAGCATTTT

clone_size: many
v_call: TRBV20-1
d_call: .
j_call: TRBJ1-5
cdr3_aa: CSAYDNSNQPQHF
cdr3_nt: TGCAGTGCTTATGACAATAGCAATCAGCCCCAGCATTTT

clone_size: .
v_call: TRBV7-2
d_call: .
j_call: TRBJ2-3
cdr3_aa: CASSGGARLTDTQYF
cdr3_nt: TGTGCCAGCAGCGGGGGGGCCCGGTTGACAGATACGCAGTATTTT

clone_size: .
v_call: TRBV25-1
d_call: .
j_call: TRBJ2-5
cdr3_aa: CASSGAGKETQYF
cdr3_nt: TGTGCCAGCAGTGGGGCGGGGAAAGAGACCCAGTACTTC

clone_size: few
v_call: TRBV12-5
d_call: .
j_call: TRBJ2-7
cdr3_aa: CASGLVEGALIEQYF
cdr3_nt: TGTGCTAGTGGTTTGGTCGAAGGGGCTTTAATAGAGCAGTACTTC

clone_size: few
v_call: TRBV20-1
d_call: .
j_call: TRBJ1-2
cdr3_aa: CSARDTTDYGYTF
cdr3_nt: TGCAGTGCTAGAGATACGACAGACTATGGCTACACCTTC

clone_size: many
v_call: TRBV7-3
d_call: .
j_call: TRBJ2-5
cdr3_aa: CASSVDRGKLAGIQETQYF
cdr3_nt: TGTGCCAGCAGCGTGGACAGGGGGAAACTAGCGGGGATCCAAGAGACCCAGTACTTC

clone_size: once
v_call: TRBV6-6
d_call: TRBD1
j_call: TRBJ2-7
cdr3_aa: CASRPPGDSGIHEQYF
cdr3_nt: TGTGCCAGCAGGCCCCCCGGGGACAGTGGGATCCACGAGCAGTACTTC

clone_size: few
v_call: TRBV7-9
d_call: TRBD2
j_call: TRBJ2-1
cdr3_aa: CASSLAGTRAYNEQFF
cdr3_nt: TGTGCCAGCAGCTTAGCCGGGACTAGAGCATACAATGAGCAGTTCTTC

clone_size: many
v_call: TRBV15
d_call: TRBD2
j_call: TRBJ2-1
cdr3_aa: CATSRDSAAGFEQFF
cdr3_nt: TGTGCCACCAGCAGAGACTCCGCAGCGGGGTTTGAGCAGTTCTTC

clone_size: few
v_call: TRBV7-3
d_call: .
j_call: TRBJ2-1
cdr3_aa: CASSSQGFATNEQFF
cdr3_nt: TGTGCCAGCAGCTCCCAAGGGTTTGCGACGAATGAGCAGTTCTTC

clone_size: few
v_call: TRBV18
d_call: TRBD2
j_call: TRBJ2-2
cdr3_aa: CASSPIAGANTGELFF
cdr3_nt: TGTGCCAGCTCACCAATAGCGGGGGCCAACACCGGGGAGCTGTTTTTT

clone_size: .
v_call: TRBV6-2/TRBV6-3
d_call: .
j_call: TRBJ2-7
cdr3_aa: CASSWAQGQTYEQYF
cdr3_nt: TGTGCCAGCAGTTGGGCCCAGGGGCAGACCTACGAGCAGTACTTC

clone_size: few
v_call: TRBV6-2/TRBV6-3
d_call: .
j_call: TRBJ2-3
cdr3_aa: CASSTPGPDTQYF
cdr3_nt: TGTGCCAGCAGTACCCCGGGACCAGATACGCAGTATTTT

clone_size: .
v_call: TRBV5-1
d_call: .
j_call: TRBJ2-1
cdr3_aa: CASSLEGFEQFF
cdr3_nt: TGCGCCAGCAGCTTGGAGGGGTTTGAGCAGTTCTTC

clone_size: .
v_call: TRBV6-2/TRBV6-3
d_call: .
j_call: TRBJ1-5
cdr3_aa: CASRSRGWGNQPQHF
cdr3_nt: TGTGCCAGCAGGTCCCGCGGTTGGGGCAATCAGCCCCAGCATTTT

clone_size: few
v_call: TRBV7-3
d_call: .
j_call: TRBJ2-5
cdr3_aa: CASSLGPPF
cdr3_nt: TGTGCCAGCAGCTTGGGCCCCCCCTTC

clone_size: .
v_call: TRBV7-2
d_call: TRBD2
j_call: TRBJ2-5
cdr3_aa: CASSFLAGGGETQYF
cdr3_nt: TGTGCCAGCAGCTTTCTAGCGGGGGGTGGAGAGACCCAGTACTTC

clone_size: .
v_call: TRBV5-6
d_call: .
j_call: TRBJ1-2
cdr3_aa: CASSYRLTGGHGYTF
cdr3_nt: TGTGCCAGCAGCTATCGACTGACAGGAGGCCATGGCTACACCTTC

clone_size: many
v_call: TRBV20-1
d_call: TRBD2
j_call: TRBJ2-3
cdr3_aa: CRAGDRDTQYF
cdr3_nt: TGCAGAGCGGGGGACCGGGATACGCAGTATTTT

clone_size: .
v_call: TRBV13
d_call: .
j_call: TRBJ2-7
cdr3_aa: CASSLAANGQYF
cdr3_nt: TGTGCCAGCAGCTTAGCGGCAAACGGGCAGTACTTC

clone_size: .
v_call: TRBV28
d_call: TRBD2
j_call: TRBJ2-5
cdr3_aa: CASRGSGGDETQYF
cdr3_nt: TGTGCCAGCAGGGGTAGCGGGGGTGATGAGACCCAGTACTTC

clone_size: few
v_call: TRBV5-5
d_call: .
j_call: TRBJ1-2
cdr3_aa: CASRQAGEYGYTF
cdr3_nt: TGTGCCAGCAGACAAGCAGGAGAGTATGGCTACACCTTC

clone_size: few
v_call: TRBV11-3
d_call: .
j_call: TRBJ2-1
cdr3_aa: CASSFRQYNEQFF
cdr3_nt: TGTGCCAGCAGCTTTCGCCAGTACAATGAGCAGTTCTTC

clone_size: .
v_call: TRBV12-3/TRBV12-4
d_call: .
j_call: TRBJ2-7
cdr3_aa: CASSLVRSYEQYF
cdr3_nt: TGTGCCAGCAGTTTAGTCAGATCCTACGAGCAGTACTTC

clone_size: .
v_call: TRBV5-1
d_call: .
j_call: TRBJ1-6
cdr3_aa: CASKGEGSPLHF
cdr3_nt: TGCGCCAGCAAGGGAGAAGGGTCACCCCTCCACTTT

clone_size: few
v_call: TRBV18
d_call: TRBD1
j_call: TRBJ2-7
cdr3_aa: CASSRDSGSYEQYF
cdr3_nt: TGTGCCAGCTCAAGGGACAGCGGATCCTACGAGCAGTACTTC

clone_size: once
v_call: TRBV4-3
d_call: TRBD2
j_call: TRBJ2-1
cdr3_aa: CASSQDSGTYNEQFF
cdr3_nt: TGCGCCAGCAGCCAAGATAGCGGGACCTACAATGAGCAGTTCTTC

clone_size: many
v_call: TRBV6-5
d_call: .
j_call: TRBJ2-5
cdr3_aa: CASSLNSQETQYF
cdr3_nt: TGTGCCAGCAGTTTAAACAGTCAAGAGACCCAGTACTTC

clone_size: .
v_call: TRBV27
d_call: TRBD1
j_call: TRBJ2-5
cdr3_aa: CASSSETGAQETQYF
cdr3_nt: TGTGCCAGCAGTTCCGAGACAGGGGCGCAAGAGACCCAGTACTTC

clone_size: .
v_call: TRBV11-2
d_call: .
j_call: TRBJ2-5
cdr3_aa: CASSTWGRGQETQYF
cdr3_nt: TGTGCCAGCAGTACCTGGGGGAGGGGGCAAGAGACCCAGTACTTC

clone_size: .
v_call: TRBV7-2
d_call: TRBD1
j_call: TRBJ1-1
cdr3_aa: CASSRTGPNTEAFF
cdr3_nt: TGTGCCAGCAGCCGGACAGGGCCCAACACTGAAGCTTTCTTT